This TCR beta chain derives from a study of cytomegalovirus exposure and HLA in healthy donors. The length of the CDR3 is 15 residues. Trimming took off 1 base at V and 0 bases at J, with 10 bases between the two ends. Germline CDR1 and CDR2: MNHNY and SVGAGI (reference sequence). Researchers ran the PCR with 60 Vbeta and 13 Jbeta primers. Only in-frame clones appear in the TCRdb table, and some are missing; sequencing was by immunoSEQ multiplex PCR. The repertoire includes about 65,000 clones, 62% of them detected once, and around 3% sits in the top ten. Notes on the study in general: An analysis was carried out at a later point. It showed that HLA-associated TCR beta chains were more clonally expanded than equally common non-associated chains.

The donors, nominally healthy at sampling, likely had unrecorded immune exposures. In the case of this clone: The target antigen is unknown.

V usage is TRBV6-6 and J usage is TRBJ2-7; D not resolved. Source material: PBMCs. The sequence was obtained from a young man in good health and CMV-seronegative. CDR3 sequence reads: CASSYLRTNSYEQYF. The CDR3 nucleotides are TGTGCCAGCAGTTACTTACGTACAAACTCCTACGAGCAGTACTTC.